This T cell receptor beta chain is from a study of cytomegalovirus exposure and HLA in healthy donors. This CDR3 is 16 amino acids long. Trimming stripped 2 bases from V and 1 base from J, with 11 bases between. Germline assignment: CDR1 MGHRA and CDR2 YSYEKL. Study conclusions and caveats: Owing to their indistinguishability, certain V segments, notably TRBV6-2 and TRBV6-3, were excluded. Later analysis reportedly placed an Asian-associated ancestry cluster below the roughly 700-donor mean in N-insertions. Upon later analysis, TCR association rates were observed to vary by HLA locus, being highest for DRB1 and lowest for HLA-C.

A few counts support this clone. Its antigen remains unknown. Primers included in the PCR were 60 Vbeta and 13 Jbeta primers. Method: immunoSEQ multiplex PCR; TCRdb's copy keeps in-frame clones and lacks some. Altogether 65,000 to 95,000 clones are present, 70% to 85% being singletons, with the ten largest covering around 15%. The J gene is TRBJ2-2, the V gene TRBV4-1; TRBD2 is a possible D gene (6 bases). This receptor was identified in a human donor in good health. The specimen sequenced was PBMCs. The CDR3 DNA follows: TGCGCCAGCAGCCAATTTATGGGGGGGAACACCGGGGAGCTGTTTTTT. Protein: CASSQFMGGNTGELFF.